The clone carrying this TCR beta chain has a single count. No antigen is known for it. Primers for the PCR totalled 60 Vbeta and 13 Jbeta. Using immunoSEQ multiplex PCR, the repertoire was profiled, and TCRdb retains in-frame clones only, with some absent. The sample shows approximately 97,000 clones, around four fifths of them seen only once. The CDR3 contains 16 residues. Per germline, CDR1 MNHEY and CDR2 SMNVEV (reference sequence). Trimming removed 5 bases from V and 0 bases from J; junction bases left unmatched: 6. The sample belongs to a study of cytomegalovirus exposure and HLA in healthy donors. Notes on the study in general: Later analysis placed DRB1 highest and HLA-C lowest in TCR association rates, which differed by HLA locus. CMV serostatus was the sole immune exposure information available. Per a later analysis, about 18,000 TCR beta sequences showed association with HLA alleles at 0.05 false discovery rate. Later analysis identified a missense DCLRE1C variant that was linked to TCR beta V- and J-gene trimming.

This receptor was identified in a man aged 40-49 years in good health and CMV-seronegative. The V call is TRBV27, the J call TRBJ2-7, with 11 bases lining up with TRBD2. Sequencing used PBMCs. As DNA, the CDR3 is TGTGCCAGCAGTAGACTAGCGGGGATTAGCTCCTACGAGCAGTACTTC. Translation gives CASSRLAGISSYEQYF.